The 7 T cell receptor beta chains below all came from one sample that was sequenced in a study of blood T cell repertoires in COVID-19. Only in-frame clones appear in the TCRdb table, and some are missing; sequencing was by immunoSEQ multiplex PCR. The sample carries roughly 140,000 clones, approximately 85% recorded once. The specimen sequenced was peripheral blood. Receptors originate from a man aged 45-65 years with acute or convalescent COVID-19.

The V and J genes are TRBV9 and TRBJ1-4; perhaps TRBD1 as D (6 bases). CDR1 is SGDLS and CDR2 is YYNGEE in the germline V gene. The CDR3 runs to 15 residues. Trimming cost V 6 bases and J 3 bases, with 15 bases left between them. CDR3 sequence: CASTRTVGPNEKLFF. The CDR3 DNA reads as TGTGCCAGCACCCGGACAGTCGGACCTAATGAAAAACTGTTTTTT.

This clone was seen many times. CDR3 residues: CASSDGSGINIQYF. CDR3 nucleotides: TGTGCCAGCAGTGATGGTTCAGGGATAAACATTCAGTACTTC. This sequence joins TRBV6-1 and TRBJ2-4; possible D gene TRBD1, 5 bases. The CDR3 is 14 amino acids. Trimming pared 3 bases from V and 6 bases from J, leaving 12 bases between. Per the germline V gene, CDR1 is MNHNS and CDR2 is SASEGT.

The chain joins TRBV6-5 to TRBJ2-2; 9 nucleotides agree with TRBD1. The CDR3 totals 14 residues. In germline, CDR1 is MNHEY, CDR2 SVGAGI. V trimming: 7 bases; J trimming: 1 base; junction bases outside the gene matches: 1. The CDR3 sequence is CASTGQGNTGELFF. DNA of the CDR3: TGTGCCAGCACGGGACAGGGGAACACCGGGGAGCTGTTTTTT.

The chain couples TRBV12-3 or TRBV12-4 to TRBJ2-3; D uncertain. The CDR3 consists of 12 residues. The V end was cut by 3 bases, the J end by 4 bases, with 5 bases between. CDR3 sequence (DNA): TGTGCCAGCAGTTTTGAGCCAGATACGCAGTATTTT. Protein: CASSFEPDTQYF.

This chain uses TRBV5-8 with TRBJ1-2; 9 bases agree with TRBD1. The CDR3 spans 14 residues. Germline assignment: CDR1 SGHTS and CDR2 YDEGEE. V gave up 4 bases and J gave up 7 bases; unmatched junction bases: 8. The CDR3 DNA follows: TGTGCCAGCAGCACCGGGACAGGGATCGGTGGCTACACCTTC. This codes for CASSTGTGIGGYTF.

V gene TRBV27 combines with J gene TRBJ1-2, with D perhaps matching TRBD1 (5 bases). Germline CDR1 MNHEY, CDR2 SMNVEV (reference sequence). Between the trimmed V and J ends, which lost 0 bases and 4 bases, there was a span of 12 bases. The CDR3 spans 15 residues. The CDR3 loop is CASSLSLDSLYGYTF. DNA of the CDR3: TGTGCCAGCAGTTTATCCCTCGACAGCCTCTATGGCTACACCTTC.

V gene TRBV5-4 combines with J gene TRBJ1-2; TRBD1 might be the D (5 bases). This CDR3 has 14 amino acids. Trimming removed 5 bases at V and 2 bases at J, with 13 bases between. CDR1 SGHNT and CDR2 YYREEE come from the germline V gene (reference sequence). The CDR3 protein is CASRRDLHNYGYTF. The CDR3 DNA reads as TGTGCCAGCAGGCGGGACCTCCACAACTATGGCTACACCTTC.